Listed here are 18 T cell receptor beta chains from one sample, sequenced in a study of cytomegalovirus exposure and HLA in healthy donors. The PCR employed 60 Vbeta primers together with 13 Jbeta primers. The method was immunoSEQ multiplex PCR; TCRdb's version includes in-frame clones alone and lacks a portion of them. The data hold 85,000 to 130,000 clones, with about 81% observed a single time. The sequenced sample consisted of PBMCs. The receptors were gathered from a male donor in good health and CMV-seropositive.

This clone was counted between two and nine times. The rearrangement links TRBV27 to TRBJ2-7; D unclear. The CDR3 is made up of 12 amino acids. The ends were cut back, 11 bases at V and 2 bases at J, with 13 bases in the middle. In germline, CDR1 is MNHEY, CDR2 SMNVEV (reference sequence). As DNA, the CDR3 is TGTGCCCCCGGTAACCCTCCCTACGAGCAGTACTTC. Its protein product is CAPGNPPYEQYF.

The rearrangement joins TRBV11-1 to TRBJ1-1; D not resolved. This CDR3 is built from 18 residues. Trimming pared 7 bases from V and 4 bases from J, leaving 28 bases between. CDR1 is SGHAT, CDR2 FQDESV, per germline (reference sequence). CDR3 amino acids: CASNGGRVNGESGTEAFF. The CDR3 nucleotides read TGTGCCAGCAACGGCGGGAGGGTCAATGGGGAATCGGGCACTGAAGCTTTCTTT.

This chain joins TRBV7-9 and TRBJ1-1, with TRBD1 matching over 9 bases. Germline V gives CDR1 SEHNR, CDR2 FQNEAQ (reference sequence). CDR3 length: 13 amino acids. V shed 5 bases, J shed 10 bases, and the junction held 8 bases outside the gene matches. Here the CDR3 DNA reads TGTGCCAGCAGCCGGACAGGGGCCGAAGGAGCTTTCTTT. This codes for CASSRTGAEGAFF. Variable domain in full (rest from reference TRBV7-9 and TRBJ1-1): DTGVSQNPRHKITKRGQNVTFRCDPISEHNRLYWYRQTLGQGPEFLTYFQNEAQLEKSRLLSDRFSAERPKGSFSTLEIQRTEQGDSAMYLCASSRTGAEGAFFGQGTRLTVV.

The J gene is TRBJ1-6, the V gene TRBV7-8; no firm D call. The CDR3 is 13 residues long. Germline CDR1 reads SGHVS; CDR2 reads FQNEAQ. V lost 2 bases and J 8 bases, leaving 7 bases between the germline ends. CDR3 DNA sequence: TGTGCCAGCAGCTTATCCCGTGATTCACCCCTCCACTTT. As protein: CASSLSRDSPLHF.

The gene calls are TRBV27 and TRBJ2-7, with 8 bases identical to TRBD2. V trimming: 3 bases; J trimming: 0 bases; junction bases outside the gene matches: 7. Germline V gene data show CDR1 as MNHEY and CDR2 as SMNVEV (reference sequence). This CDR3 contains 16 residues. CDR3 sequence reads: CASSLWASGSSYEQYF. In DNA form, the CDR3 reads TGTGCCAGCAGTTTGTGGGCCAGCGGGAGCTCCTACGAGCAGTACTTC.

The V and J genes are TRBV14 and TRBJ1-6; the match to TRBD1 covers 8 bases. The CDR3 runs 14 residues. Germline CDR1 SGHDN, CDR2 FVKESK. Trimming removed 1 base from V and 10 bases from J; junction bases left unmatched: 3. CDR3 DNA sequence: TGTGCCAGCAGCCAAGTTTACAGGGGGTCACCCCTCCACTTT. As protein: CASSQVYRGSPLHF.

This clone was found a few times. The chain employs TRBV5-1 and TRBJ1-1; 8 nucleotides align to TRBD1. Per germline, CDR1 SGHRS and CDR2 YFSETQ. CDR3 length equals 15 residues. J gave up 1 base and V 7 bases, and 9 bases lay outside the gene matches. The DNA of the CDR3 is TGCGCCAGCTGCCCAGGGGGGACAGGGAACACTGAAGCTTTCTTT. Protein sequence: CASCPGGTGNTEAFF.

The gene calls are TRBV6-5 and TRBJ2-7; maybe TRBD2 (7 bases). The V gene lost 6 bases and the J gene lost 5 bases, with 17 bases spanning the gap. The CDR3 loop spans 14 amino acids. Germline CDR1 and CDR2: MNHEY and SVGAGI. The CDR3 DNA reads as TGTGCCAGCAGGAGGGGGGGAATGTTCGACGAGCAGTACTTC. Protein: CASRRGGMFDEQYF.

This chain links TRBV7-2 with TRBJ1-5, with D perhaps matching TRBD1 (5 bases). Germline CDR1 reads SGHTA; CDR2 reads FQGNSA. V lost 4 bases, J lost 1 base, and 8 bases lay in between. The CDR3 is made up of 14 amino acids. The CDR3 DNA reads TGTGCCAGCAGCTGGCAGGGCAGCAATCAGCCCCAGCATTTT. Translating it yields CASSWQGSNQPQHF.

The table lists this clone with a count of one. The chain uses TRBV11-2 and TRBJ2-7; D unresolved. There are 14 residues in the CDR3. Germline CDR1 SGHAT, CDR2 FQNNGV. Trimming shortened V by 5 bases and J by 0 bases, and 11 bases separated the two germline ends. The CDR3 protein is CASSAETSSYEQYF. Written as DNA, the CDR3 is TGTGCCAGCAGCGCTGAAACCAGCTCCTACGAGCAGTACTTC.

The CDR3 is CASSPGTSGTDTQYF. CDR3 DNA sequence: TGTGCCAGCAGTCCGGGGACTAGCGGGACAGATACGCAGTATTTT. The chain employs TRBV28 and TRBJ2-3; 12 nucleotides line up with TRBD2. J was trimmed by 3 bases and V by 5 bases; bases with no gene match: 3. Germline CDR1 and CDR2: MDHEN and SYDVKM. The CDR3 has 15 amino acids.

V is TRBV5-1 and J is TRBJ1-2; TRBD1 aligns across 10 bases. In germline, CDR1 is SGHRS, CDR2 YFSETQ. J gave up 8 bases and V 3 bases, and 7 bases lay outside the gene matches. CDR3 size: 14 residues. CDR3 protein: CASSYGTGVGGYTF. In DNA, the CDR3 is TGCGCCAGCAGCTACGGGACAGGGGTTGGAGGCTACACCTTC.

The rearrangement uses TRBV29-1 and TRBJ2-1; 11 positions agree with TRBD2. Germline loops: CDR1 SQVTM, CDR2 ANQGSEA. After removal of 3 bases from V and 9 bases from J, the junction contained 16 bases not matched to a gene. This CDR3 is built from 17 residues. The CDR3 region is CSVDRLAGGSGSTEQFF. CDR3 DNA: TGCAGCGTTGACAGGCTAGCGGGAGGATCTGGGTCTACTGAGCAGTTCTTC.

Here the CDR3 reads CATSTRAGNTIYF. The CDR3 nucleotides read TGTGCCACCTCTACCAGGGCGGGAAACACCATATATTTT. This chain uses TRBV19 with TRBJ1-3; maybe TRBD1 (5 bases). CDR1 is LNHDA, CDR2 SQIVND, per germline (reference sequence). V gave up 10 bases and J gave up 4 bases, with 14 bases separating them. There are 13 residues in the CDR3.

J is TRBJ2-3 and V is TRBV19; 11 positions match TRBD2. The germline V gene has CDR1 LNHDA and CDR2 SQIVND (reference sequence). J gave up 0 bases and V 5 bases, and 13 bases lay outside the gene matches. There are 19 residues in the CDR3. DNA of the CDR3: TGTGCCAGTAGTTTCCCTCGGGAGTCTAGCGGGGGGAGCACAGATACGCAGTATTTT. This gives the protein CASSFPRESSGGSTDTQYF.

The chain recombines TRBV28 with TRBJ2-7; a weak D match, TRBD1 (6 bases). The V gene lost 3 bases and the J gene lost 1 base, with 13 bases spanning the gap. Per the germline V gene, CDR1 is MDHEN and CDR2 is SYDVKM. The CDR3 is made up of 15 amino acids. The CDR3 sequence: CASSFQGRGSYEQYF. The CDR3, as DNA: TGTGCCAGCAGTTTCCAGGGGCGCGGGTCCTACGAGCAGTACTTC.

A few counts support this clone. This chain links TRBV4-3 with TRBJ1-1; unclear D gene. Germline lookup yields CDR1 LGHNA and CDR2 YSLEER. The CDR3 runs 15 residues. V gave up 0 bases and J gave up 5 bases, with 13 bases separating them. The CDR3: CASSQDLRTTTEAFF. The CDR3 nucleotides are TGCGCCAGCAGCCAAGATCTTCGCACTACGACTGAAGCTTTCTTT.

A single count supports this clone. The chain recombines TRBV19 with TRBJ2-1, with unresolved D. The germline V and J ends were trimmed by 7 bases and 3 bases, with 4 bases remaining between them. The CDR3 covers 11 residues. From germline, CDR1 is LNHDA and CDR2 SQIVND (reference sequence). The CDR3, as DNA: TGTGCCAGTAACAGCTACAATGAGCAGTTCTTC. Translated, it gives CASNSYNEQFF.